This T cell receptor (beta chain) was sequenced in a study of T cells in Graves' hyperthyroidism and ophthalmopathy. The V gene's germline CDR1 is KGHDR and CDR2 SFDVKD. V dropped 5 bases and J dropped 5 bases, with 11 bases sitting between them. This CDR3 region has 13 residues. RNA transcripts gave rise to amplified TCR beta CDR3 regions. The HTBI primer set drove a first-round RT-PCR of the TCR CDR3. One entry per CDR3 protein results from TCRdb running MiXCR on the multiplex PCR reads. The table has about 260,000 distinct CDR3 sequences, approximately 26% seen once; the top ten hold around 28%. Uncontrolled infection, other autoimmune disease, pregnancy or lactation excluded patients. This clonotype was seen repeatedly, ten times or more.

Sample: blood. This clonotype was sampled from a man between 35 and 55 years old with Graves' hyperthyroidism that later progressed to Graves' ophthalmopathy. V and J are TRBV24-1 and TRBJ2-5; TRBD1 might be the D (6 bases). The CDR3 nucleotides read TGTGCCACCAGTGGTCCAGGGGCCGAGACCCAGTACTTC. Protein: CATSGPGAETQYF.